The entry that follows covers one T cell receptor (beta chain) sequence. Patients aged 18 to 65 had newly diagnosed hyperthyroidism that had lasted under 2 months. Authors of the study amplified TCR beta CDR3 regions from RNA transcripts. The primer set for the first-round RT-PCR of the TCR CDR3 was HTBI. TCRdb processed the multiplex PCR reads anew with MiXCR; each CDR3 protein has one entry. The data show some 300,000 distinct CDR3 sequences, with about 13% seen just once and 7% to 9.5% held by the top ten. The data were taken from a study of T cells in Graves' hyperthyroidism and ophthalmopathy. Whole-study context: It was at initial diagnosis, before any treatment, that peripheral blood was collected.

Trimming took 2 bases from V and 4 from J; bases not matched to a gene: 10. Per germline, CDR1 SGHRS and CDR2 YFSETQ. The CDR3 runs 16 residues. The gene calls are TRBV5-1 and TRBJ2-3; 7 bases agree with TRBD2. Source material: blood. The receptor was isolated from a woman between 40 and 55 years old with Graves' hyperthyroidism. CDR3 DNA: TGCGCCAGCAGCTTTTCAGCTAGCGGAGTAGCAGATACGCAGTATTTT. Its translation is CASSFSASGVADTQYF.